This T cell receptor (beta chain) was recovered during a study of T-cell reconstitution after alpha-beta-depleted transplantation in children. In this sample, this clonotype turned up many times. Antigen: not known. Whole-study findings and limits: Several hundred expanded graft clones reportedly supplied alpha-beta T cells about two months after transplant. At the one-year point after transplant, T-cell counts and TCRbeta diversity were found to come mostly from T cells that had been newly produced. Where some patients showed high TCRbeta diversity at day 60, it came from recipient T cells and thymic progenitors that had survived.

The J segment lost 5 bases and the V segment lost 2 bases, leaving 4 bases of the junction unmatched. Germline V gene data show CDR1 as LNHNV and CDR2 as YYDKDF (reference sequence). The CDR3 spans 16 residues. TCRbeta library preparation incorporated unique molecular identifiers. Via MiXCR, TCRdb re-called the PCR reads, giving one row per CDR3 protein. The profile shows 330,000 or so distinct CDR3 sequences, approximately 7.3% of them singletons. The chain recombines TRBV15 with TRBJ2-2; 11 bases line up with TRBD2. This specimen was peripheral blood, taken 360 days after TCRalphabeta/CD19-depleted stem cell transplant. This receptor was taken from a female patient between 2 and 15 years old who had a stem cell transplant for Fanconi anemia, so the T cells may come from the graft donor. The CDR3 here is CATSRTSGGRTGELFF. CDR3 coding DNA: TGTGCCACCAGCAGAACTAGCGGGGGCCGTACCGGGGAGCTGTTTTTT.